The 2 T cell receptor beta chains below come from one sample, sequenced in a study of T cell clones after liver transplantation. Assay used: immunoSEQ multiplex PCR; TCRdb lists only in-frame clones, some missing. This sample carries some 110,000 clones, around four fifths of them seen once, and the ten largest clones take approximately 0.93%. The sample in question was CD4+ T cells from blood, obtained before liver transplant. The receptors derive from a human donor who received a liver transplant.

The chain couples TRBV5-1 to TRBJ2-3; 12 bases line up with TRBD2. The CDR3 runs to 17 residues. The germline gives CDR1 SGHRS, CDR2 YFSETQ. Trimming removed 2 bases from V and 1 base from J; junction bases left unmatched: 5. As DNA, the CDR3 is TGCGCCAGCAGCTTTACTAGCGGGAGGACTGGCACAGATACGCAGTATTTT. It encodes CASSFTSGRTGTDTQYF. The variable domain in full, with the rest retrieved from reference TRBV5-1 and TRBJ2-3, is KAGVTQTPRYLIKTRGQQVTLSCSPISGHRSVSWYQQTPGQGLQFLFEYFSETQRNKGNFPGRFSGRQFSNSRSEMNVSTLELGDSALYLCASSFTSGRTGTDTQYFGPGTRLTVL.

The CDR3 region has the DNA TGTGCCAGCAGCTTCGTGAGAAGTGATAACTATGGCTACACCTTC. This codes for CASSFVRSDNYGYTF. The chain recombines TRBV11-2 with TRBJ1-2, with D unclear. Germline CDR1 and CDR2: SGHAT and FQNNGV. V was shortened by 3 bases and J by 1 base, with 12 bases between the two germline ends. The CDR3 has 15 amino acids.